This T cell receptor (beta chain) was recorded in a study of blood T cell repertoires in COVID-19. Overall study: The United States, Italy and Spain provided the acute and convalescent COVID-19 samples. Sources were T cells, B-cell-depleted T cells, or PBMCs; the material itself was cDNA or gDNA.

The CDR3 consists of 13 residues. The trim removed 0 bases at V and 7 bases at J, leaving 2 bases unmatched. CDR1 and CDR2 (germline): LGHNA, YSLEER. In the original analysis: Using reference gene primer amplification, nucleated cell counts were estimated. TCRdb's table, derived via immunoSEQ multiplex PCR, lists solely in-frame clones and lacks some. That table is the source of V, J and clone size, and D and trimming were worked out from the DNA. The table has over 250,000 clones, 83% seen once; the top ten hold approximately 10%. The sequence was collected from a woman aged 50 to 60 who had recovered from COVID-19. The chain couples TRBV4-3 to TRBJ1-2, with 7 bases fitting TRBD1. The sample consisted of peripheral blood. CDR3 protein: CASSQEGDSGYTF. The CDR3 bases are TGCGCCAGCAGCCAAGAAGGGGACAGTGGCTACACCTTC.